The present entry profiles one TCR beta chain with its context. Its matching antigen is unknown. This specimen comes from a study of OX40 agonist ivuxolimab in advanced cancers. The protocol was immunoSEQ multiplex PCR, while the TCRdb copy is restricted to in-frame clones and leaves out a portion. This table has about 40,000 clones, 82% appearing once. V gave up 3 bases and J gave up 5 bases, with 1 base separating them. This CDR3 has 10 amino acids. Germline V gene lookup returns CDR1 MDHEN and CDR2 SYDVKM. Study findings and constraints: People who partly responded at 0.1-3.0 mg/kg had some of the least clonal expansion seen. The study observed clonal expansion of CD4+ and CD8+ blood T cells by week 6 at 0.1 to 3.0 mg/kg. Antigens targeted by the expanded peripheral T cells were not determined.

Patients who had autoimmune disease history or got systemic immunosuppression were left out. This rearrangement joins TRBV28 to TRBJ2-5; D remains ambiguous. The sequence was obtained from an adult with an advanced solid tumor such as melanoma, head and neck, liver or kidney cancer. Specimen: CD4+ or CD8+ T cells sorted from blood, collected in a trial of the OX40 agonist ivuxolimab. This chain's CDR3 is CASSLETQYF. DNA of the CDR3: TGTGCCAGCAGTTTGGAGACCCAGTACTTC. Full variable domain (missing parts from reference TRBV28 and TRBJ2-5): DVKVTQSSRYLVKRTGEKVFLECVQDMDHENMFWYRQDPGLGLRLIYFSYDVKMKEKGDIPEGYSVSREKKERFSLILESASTNQTSMYLCASSLETQYFGPGTRLLVL.